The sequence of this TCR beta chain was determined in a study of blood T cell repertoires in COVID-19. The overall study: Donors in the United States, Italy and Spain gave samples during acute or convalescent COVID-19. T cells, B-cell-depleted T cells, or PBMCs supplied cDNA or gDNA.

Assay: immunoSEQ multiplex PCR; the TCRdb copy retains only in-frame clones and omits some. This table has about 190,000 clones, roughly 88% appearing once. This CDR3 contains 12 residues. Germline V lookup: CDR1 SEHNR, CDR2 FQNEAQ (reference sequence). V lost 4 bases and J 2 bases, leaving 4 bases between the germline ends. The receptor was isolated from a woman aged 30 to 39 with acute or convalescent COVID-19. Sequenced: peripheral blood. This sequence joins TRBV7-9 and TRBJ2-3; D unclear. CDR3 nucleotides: TGTGCCAGCAGCTCTCTCACAGATACGCAGTATTTT. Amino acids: CASSSLTDTQYF. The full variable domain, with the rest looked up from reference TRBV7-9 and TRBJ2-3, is DTGVSQNPRHKITKRGQNVTFRCDPISEHNRLYWYRQTLGQGPEFLTYFQNEAQLEKSRLLSDRFSAERPKGSFSTLEIQRTEQGDSAMYLCASSSLTDTQYFGPGTRLTVL.